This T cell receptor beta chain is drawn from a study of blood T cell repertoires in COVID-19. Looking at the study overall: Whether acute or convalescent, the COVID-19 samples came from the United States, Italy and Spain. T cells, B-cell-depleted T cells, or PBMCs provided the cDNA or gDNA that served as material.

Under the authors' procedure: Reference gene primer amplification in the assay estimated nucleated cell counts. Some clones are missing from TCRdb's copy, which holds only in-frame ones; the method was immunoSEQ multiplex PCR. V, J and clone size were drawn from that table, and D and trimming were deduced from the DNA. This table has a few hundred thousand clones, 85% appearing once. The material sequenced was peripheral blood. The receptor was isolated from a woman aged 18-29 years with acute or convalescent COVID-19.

CDR3 sequence reads: CASSLAGSEQYGYTF. CDR3 in DNA: TGTGCCAGCAGCTTAGCGGGCAGTGAGCAGTATGGCTACACCTTC. The chain is built from TRBV7-9 and TRBJ1-2; D not resolved. V was trimmed by 0 bases and J by 5 bases, leaving 13 bases between them. CDR1 is SEHNR, CDR2 FQNEAQ, per germline (reference sequence). The CDR3 has 15 amino acids.